The table lists the clone carrying this T cell receptor (beta chain) with a few counts. Its specificity is not known. The assay was immunoSEQ multiplex PCR, and TCRdb's table has in-frame clones only and misses some. This table has around 15,000 clones, around 85% appearing once. Sampled 1 year posttransplant, controls received myeloablative marrow transplants, methotrexate and a calcineurin inhibitor. The data were taken from a study of T cells after posttransplantation cyclophosphamide. General study results and limits: Recipient CMV seropositivity and CMV reactivation strongly tracked TRB clonality. Donor-recipient repertoire similarity was low at 1-2 months, rising over year one.

The specimen was PBMCs, collected after allogeneic stem cell transplant with calcineurin inhibitor and methotrexate. The receptor comes from a female patient aged 18 to 35 who received an allogeneic stem cell transplant from an unrelated donor, was CMV-positive, and had acute and chronic GVHD. These T cells may partly come from the graft donor.

The CDR3 nucleotides read TGTGGCTCAGTGCCTCAGGCTTCCACTGAAGCTTTCTTT. Residues: CGSVPQASTEAFF. V and J are TRBV19 and TRBJ1-1; D not certain. The CDR3 extends over 13 amino acids. From germline, CDR1 is LNHDA and CDR2 SQIVND (reference sequence).